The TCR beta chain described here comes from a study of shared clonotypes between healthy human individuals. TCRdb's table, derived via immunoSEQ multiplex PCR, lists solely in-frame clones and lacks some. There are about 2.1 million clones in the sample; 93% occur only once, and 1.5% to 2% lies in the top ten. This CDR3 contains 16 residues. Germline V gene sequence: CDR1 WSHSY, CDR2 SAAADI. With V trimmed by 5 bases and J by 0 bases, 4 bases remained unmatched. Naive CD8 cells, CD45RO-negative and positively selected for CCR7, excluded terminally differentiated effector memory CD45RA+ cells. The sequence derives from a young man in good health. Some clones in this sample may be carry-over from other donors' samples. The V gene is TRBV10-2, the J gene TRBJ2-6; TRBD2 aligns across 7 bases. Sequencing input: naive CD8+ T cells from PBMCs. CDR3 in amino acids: CASSPGGRSGANVLTF. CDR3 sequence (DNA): TGCGCCAGCAGTCCGGGAGGCCGCTCTGGGGCCAACGTCCTGACTTTC.